The entry below describes one TCR beta chain. Its specificity is unknown. Treatment was busulfan-fludarabine conditioning, a marrow graft, and cyclophosphamide on days +3 and +4. This record comes from a study of T cells after posttransplantation cyclophosphamide. Study-level findings and limits: Blood and skin or GI T cell repertoires showed limited TRB overlap. TRB clonality was highly associated with recipient CMV seropositivity and reactivation. Later blood repertoires were often dominated by clones from the donor CD8+ memory compartment.

This CDR3 has 13 amino acids. V lost 4 bases and J lost 3, with 10 bases in between. Germline-derived CDR1 and CDR2 are SGHRS and YFSETQ. Produced via immunoSEQ multiplex PCR; TCRdb's table is partial and in-frame only. The table records over 15,000 clones, 70% to 80% of them present only once. The receptor was derived from a male patient between 25 and 39 years old who received an allogeneic stem cell transplant from a related donor, was CMV-positive, and had acute GVHD only. The graft donor may be the source of some T cells. V is TRBV5-1 and J is TRBJ1-1; TRBD1 is a possible D gene (6 bases). This material consisted of PBMCs, taken after an allogeneic stem cell transplant with post-transplant cyclophosphamide. CDR3 region: CASSGQRDTEAFF. In DNA, the CDR3 is TGCGCCAGCAGCGGACAGAGAGACACTGAAGCTTTCTTT.